These 5 T cell receptor beta chains were all obtained from the same sample, sequenced in a study of PD-1 blockade in classical Hodgkin lymphoma (dated by TCRdb to the early 2020s). Libraries were built with the immunoSEQ multiplex PCR assay. This immuneACCESS table, as held by TCRdb, lists in-frame sequences with V and J called but not all clones. Of the missing ones, under half trace to an unresolved V gene in checked studies; the others have no known cause. The sample table shows tens of thousands of clones, and 90% are seen once. The top ten clonotypes cover 2.9% of the sample. Per the publication, the time point label means: cycle 4 day 1 (C4D1), after less than seven weeks of nivolumab. Relapse after autologous stem cell transplantation had occurred in all trial patients, and cohorts A, B and C were distinguished by prior brentuximab vedotin exposure. The sample in question was peripheral blood mononuclear cells (PBMCs), obtained before the fourth cycle of nivolumab. These receptors originate from a human donor with classical Hodgkin lymphoma.

The chain is built from TRBV5-1 and TRBJ2-3; either TRBD1 or TRBD2 may fit D (5 bases each). Trimming shortened V by 0 bases and J by 7 bases, and 15 bases separated the two germline ends. The CDR3 has 15 residues. In germline, CDR1 is SGHRS, CDR2 YFSETQ. CDR3 loop: CASSLDFRDQNTQYF. CDR3 nucleotides: TGCGCCAGCAGCTTGGATTTTCGGGACCAGAATACGCAGTATTTT.

In this sample, this clone turned up once. The chain recombines TRBV13 with TRBJ1-1; 7 bases line up with TRBD1. Trimming at V came to 3 bases and at J to 3 bases, leaving 4 bases not matched to a gene. The CDR3 spans 14 residues. Germline-derived CDR1 and CDR2 are PRHDT and FYEKMQ (reference sequence). The CDR3: CASSFSGTDTEAFF. In nucleotides, the CDR3 is TGTGCCAGCAGCTTTTCCGGGACAGACACTGAAGCTTTCTTT.

J is TRBJ1-6 and V is TRBV5-8; D is uncertain. The ends were cut back, 1 base at V and 7 bases at J, with 6 bases in the middle. The germline V gene encodes CDR1 SGHTS and CDR2 YDEGEE. The CDR3 is 13 residues long. The CDR3 is CASSLSVNSPLHF. The CDR3 nucleotides read TGTGCCAGCAGCTTGTCCGTAAATTCACCCCTCCACTTT.

Written as DNA, the CDR3 is TGTGCCAGCAGCCCCCTGTTAGGGGCGAAAGCCTCCTACAATGAGCAGTTCTTC. It specifies CASSPLLGAKASYNEQFF. V is TRBV7-8 and J is TRBJ2-1; D might be TRBD1 (5 bases). This CDR3 comprises 18 residues. V lost 5 bases, J lost 0 bases, and 20 bases lay in between. The V gene's germline CDR1 is SGHVS and CDR2 FQNEAQ. Variable domain in full (rest from reference TRBV7-8 and TRBJ2-1): GAGVSQSPRYKVAKRGQDVALRCDPISGHVSLFWYQQALGQGPEFLTYFQNEAQLDKSGLPSDRFFAERPEGSVSTLKIQRTQQEDSAVYLCASSPLLGAKASYNEQFFGPGTRLTVL.

The CDR3 DNA is TGTGCCAGCAGTGAGTGGGGGGGCAGAGGGGCAGATACGCAGTATTTT. Translating gives CASSEWGGRGADTQYF. V usage is TRBV6-1 and J usage is TRBJ2-3; tentative D call: TRBD2 (7 bases). CDR3 length: 16 amino acids. V was trimmed by 3 bases and J by 4 bases, leaving 17 bases between them. The V gene's germline CDR1 is MNHNS and CDR2 SASEGT.